These T cell receptor beta chains were read from a single sample in a study of CD8 T cells in Susac syndrome. TCRdb re-analysed the immunoSEQ multiplex PCR reads in MiXCR, keeping a single row per CDR3 protein. The data hold around 190,000 distinct CDR3 sequences, with 95% observed a single time. Material: CD4+ T cells from PBMCs. These receptor sequences come from a human donor in good health. The CDR3 runs from the conserved cysteine through the conserved F or W. A D gene is named only where the DNA matches it firmly. The size entry is marked missing in some rows and otherwise reads once, few, many or a size class.

v_gene	abundance	len	d_gene	j_gene	CDR3nt	CDR3aa
TRBV30	NA	16	NA	TRBJ1-6	TGTGCCTGGAGTGCGGGGAGGCGTGGATATAATTCACCCCTCCACTTT	CAWSAGRRGYNSPLHF
TRBV7-2	NA	13	TRBD2	TRBJ2-1	TGTGCCAGCAGCGTCCTAGCGGCCAATGAGCAGTTCTTC	CASSVLAANEQFF
TRBV7-9	NA	15	NA	TRBJ2-1	TGTGCCAGCAGCTCCGCCTTCGGCCCCTACAATGAGCAGTTCTTC	CASSSAFGPYNEQFF
TRBV29-1	once	15	NA	TRBJ2-6	TGCAGCGTTGACGGTTCAGGGGCTGGGGCCAACGTCCTGACTTTC	CSVDGSGAGANVLTF
TRBV20-1	NA	17	TRBD2	TRBJ2-3	TGCAGTGCTAGAGATCCACGGGAGGGCACCCGCACAGATACGCAGTATTTT	CSARDPREGTRTDTQYF
TRBV27	NA	12	NA	TRBJ1-2	TGTGCCACCCTGATTGGGGTCCATGGCTACACCTTC	CATLIGVHGYTF
TRBV5-1	NA	15	NA	TRBJ1-2	TGCGCCAGCAGCTTGAGGGCAGGCCAAGCGGAGGGCTACACCTTC	CASSLRAGQAEGYTF
TRBV29-1	NA	13	TRBD1	TRBJ2-3	TGCAGCGTAGGGGGGACAGGCTCAGATACGCAGTATTTT	CSVGGTGSDTQYF
TRBV3-1	many	12	NA	TRBJ1-2	TGTGCCAGCAGCCAGGGTGGCTATGGCTACACCTTC	CASSQGGYGYTF
TRBV28	NA	16	NA	TRBJ1-5	TGTGCCAGCAGTTTAGAGACAGCGTATAGCAATCAGCCCCAGCATTTT	CASSLETAYSNQPQHF
TRBV6-5	NA	13	NA	TRBJ2-5	TGTGCCAGCAGTTCAGAGTCAGTAGAGACCCAGTACTTC	CASSSESVETQYF
TRBV11-2	NA	16	NA	TRBJ1-6	TGTGCCAGCAGCTTACGCGGGCCAGGCCCCAATTCACCCCTCCACTTT	CASSLRGPGPNSPLHF
TRBV3-1	NA	15	NA	TRBJ1-4	TGTGCCAGCAGCCAAGTGTCGTTCGGGGGTGAAAAACTGTTTTTT	CASSQVSFGGEKLFF
TRBV6-5	NA	13	NA	TRBJ2-7	TGTGCCAGCAGTTACGCCTCGAGAGGGGGGCAGTACTTC	CASSYASRGGQYF
TRBV3-1	NA	12	NA	TRBJ1-2	TGTGCCAGCAGCCTAGGACAGTCGGGCTACACCTTC	CASSLGQSGYTF
TRBV20-1	NA	11	NA	TRBJ1-2	TGCAGTGCAAGGACGGGCTATGGCTACACCTTC	CSARTGYGYTF
TRBV20-1	NA	14	TRBD2	TRBJ2-5	TGCAGTGCTAGAGAAGGGAGGGCCAGGGAGACCCAGTACTTC	CSAREGRARETQYF
TRBV30	NA	13	NA	TRBJ2-5	TGTGCCTGGAGTGGGGGGCAGGGGGAGACCCAGTACTTC	CAWSGGQGETQYF
TRBV28	NA	13	NA	TRBJ1-2	TGTGCCAGCGGCTTGCCCCTCAGGGCTGGCTACACCTTC	CASGLPLRAGYTF
TRBV5-4	NA	15	TRBD2	TRBJ2-3	TGTGCCAGCAGCGCTCCTAGCGGGAGGACAGATACGCAGTATTTT	CASSAPSGRTDTQYF
TRBV12-3/TRBV12-4	NA	16	NA	TRBJ2-3	TGTGCCAGCAGTTTTTACGGGGGAAGGTTGCCAGATACGCAGTATTTT	CASSFYGGRLPDTQYF
TRBV2	NA	14	NA	TRBJ1-2	TGTGCCAGCAGTGAAATGAAGGCCGGAGGTGGCTACACCTTC	CASSEMKAGGGYTF
TRBV27	NA	15	TRBD1	TRBJ2-1	TGTGCCAGCAGTCCATCCGGGACAGCGAGTAATGAGCAGTTCTTC	CASSPSGTASNEQFF
TRBV29-1	once	13	TRBD2	TRBJ2-5	TGCAGCGTTGGGGAGGGACGGGGAGAGACCCAGTACTTC	CSVGEGRGETQYF
TRBV5-6	NA	13	NA	TRBJ1-5	TGTGCCAGCAGCCTTGGGCGATATCAGCCCCAGCATTTT	CASSLGRYQPQHF
TRBV29-1	NA	12	NA	TRBJ2-1	TGCAGCGTTGTATGGAATTACAATGAGCAGTTCTTC	CSVVWNYNEQFF
TRBV29-1	NA	12	NA	TRBJ2-7	TGCAGCTTCAAGCATACGGCCTACGAGCAGTACTTC	CSFKHTAYEQYF
TRBV12-3/TRBV12-4	once	16	TRBD2	TRBJ2-3	TGTGCCAGCAGTTTAGGGGGACTAGCGGGAACAGATACGCAGTATTTT	CASSLGGLAGTDTQYF
TRBV29-1	NA	17	NA	TRBJ2-3	TGCAGCGTTGGATCCACAAGTTTGGGCCCCCTCTCTGCTACGCAGTATTTT	CSVGSTSLGPLSATQYF
TRBV12-3/TRBV12-4	NA	14	NA	TRBJ2-5	TGTGCCAGCACCGAAGGGCCAGCGGAAGAGACCCAGTACTTC	CASTEGPAEETQYF
TRBV6-1	NA	12	NA	TRBJ2-1	TGTGCCAGCAGCCTATCCGTAGGCGAGCAGTTCTTC	CASSLSVGEQFF
TRBV14	NA	16	NA	TRBJ1-4	TGTGCCAGCAGCCAAGGCCTAAAGGCGATCAATGAAAAACTGTTTTTT	CASSQGLKAINEKLFF
TRBV5-1	NA	12	NA	TRBJ1-1	TGCGCCAGCAGCTTGGCTGAGAGTGAAGCTTTCTTT	CASSLAESEAFF